Shown below are 24 T cell receptor beta chains from a single sample sequenced in a study of blood T cell repertoires in COVID-19. TCRdb's table, derived via immunoSEQ multiplex PCR, lists solely in-frame clones and lacks some. Altogether 75,000 to 95,000 clones are present, approximately 88% being singletons, with the ten largest covering around 17%. The material sequenced was peripheral blood. These receptors were obtained from an older woman with COVID-19, enrolled during active disease.

This clone was observed a single time. This chain connects TRBV3-1 (or the pseudogene TRBV3-2) to TRBJ1-2, with D uncertain. This CDR3 is built from 16 residues. Germline CDR1 reads LGHDT; CDR2 reads YNNKEL (reference sequence). Trimming removed 2 bases at V and 8 bases at J, with 21 bases between. In DNA, the CDR3 is TGTGCCAGCAGCCAAACCATAGTTTCCAGGTGGGTGGGCTACACCTTC. It translates to CASSQTIVSRWVGYTF.

This chain uses TRBV7-8 with TRBJ1-3, with 8 nucleotides matching TRBD1. Trimming cost V 8 bases and J 8 bases; bases outside gene matches: 11. The CDR3 is 14 amino acids. In germline, CDR1 is SGHVS, CDR2 FQNEAQ. CDR3 sequence reads: CASSGRQGADTIYF. CDR3 bases: TGTGCCAGCTCGGGTAGGCAGGGGGCCGACACCATATATTTT.

The rearrangement links TRBV9 to TRBJ2-2, with 11 bases fitting TRBD2. Germline CDR1 reads SGDLS; CDR2 reads YYNGEE. This CDR3 has 16 amino acids. The ends lost 4 bases at V and 3 bases at J; junction bases unmatched: 5. Here the CDR3 DNA reads TGTGCCAGCAGCAGAGGGACTAGCGGATACACCGGGGAGCTGTTTTTT. Its protein is CASSRGTSGYTGELFF. Filled out from reference TRBV9 and TRBJ2-2, the complete variable domain reads DSGVTQTPKHLITATGQRVTLRCSPRSGDLSVYWYQQSLDQGLQFLIQYYNGEERAKGNILERFSAQQFPDLHSELNLSSLELGDSALYFCASSRGTSGYTGELFFGEGSRLTVL.

The genes are TRBV6-2 or TRBV6-3 and TRBJ1-6; 9 bases agree with TRBD1. The V gene's germline CDR1 is MNHEY and CDR2 SVGEGT. The CDR3 has 21 residues. Germline trimming cut 0 bases from V and 3 bases from J; bases unmatched to any gene: 15. CDR3 DNA: TGTGCCAGCAGTTACTCGAGGTGGCGCCTTAAGACAGGGGGCTATAATTCACCCCTCCACTTT. Its translation is CASSYSRWRLKTGGYNSPLHF.

This chain joins TRBV2 and TRBJ1-5; 7 positions match TRBD1. V trimming: 3 bases; J trimming: 3 bases; junction bases outside the gene matches: 14. The CDR3 contains 18 residues. From germline, CDR1 is SNHLY and CDR2 FYNNEI. The CDR3 spells CASSELPFGTANNQPQHF. The DNA for the CDR3 is TGTGCCAGCAGTGAGCTCCCATTTGGGACAGCGAACAATCAGCCCCAGCATTTT. Combining the CDR3 with reference TRBV2 and TRBJ1-5 gives the whole variable domain EPEVTQTPSHQVTQMGQEVILRCVPISNHLYFYWYRQILGQKVEFLVSFYNNEISEKSEIFDDQFSVERPDGSNFTLKIRSTKLEDSAMYFCASSELPFGTANNQPQHFGDGTRLSIL.

CDR3 sequence (DNA): TGTGCCAGCAGCTTGCGGACAGAAGGCGACAAACTGTTTTTT. Translation: CASSLRTEGDKLFF. V and J are TRBV7-6 and TRBJ1-4; possible D gene TRBD1, 6 bases. V dropped 3 bases and J dropped 11 bases, with 16 bases sitting between them. The CDR3 consists of 14 residues. CDR1 and CDR2 (germline): SGHVS, FNYEAQ.

This clone was picked up one time. The chain combines TRBV7-6 with TRBJ1-1; 10 bases align to TRBD1. Germline V gene lookup returns CDR1 SGHVS and CDR2 FNYEAQ. The CDR3 is 15 residues long. V lost 5 bases, J lost 10 bases, and 13 bases stayed unmatched. In DNA, the CDR3 is TGTGCCAGCAGCCCCCCCGGGACAGGGGTCGGTGGAGCTTTCTTT. This gives the protein CASSPPGTGVGGAFF. Full variable domain (remainder filled in from reference TRBV7-6 and TRBJ1-1): GAGVSQSPRYKVTKRGQDVALRCDPISGHVSLYWYRQALGQGPEFLTYFNYEAQQDKSGLPNDRFSAERPEGSISTLTIQRTEQRDSAMYRCASSPPGTGVGGAFFGQGTRLTVV.

V usage is TRBV30 and J usage is TRBJ2-1; 13 bases map to TRBD2. Germline assignment: CDR1 GTSNPN and CDR2 SVGIG (reference sequence). This CDR3 region has 12 residues. Trimming took 5 bases from V and 15 from J; bases not matched to a gene: 7. The CDR3 coding sequence is TGTGCCTGGCCTCGGACTAGCGGGGGACTGTTCTTC. Translating gives CAWPRTSGGLFF.

The chain is built from TRBV27 and TRBJ1-5; D gene unclear. CDR1 and CDR2 from the germline V gene are MNHEY and SMNVEV (reference sequence). The CDR3 sequence is 15 residues long. The V end was cut by 5 bases, the J end by 5 bases, with 16 bases between. CDR3 nucleotides: TGTGCCAGCAGTCCCACTACCACCCAATATCAGCCCCAGCATTTT. Translation: CASSPTTTQYQPQHF.

The chain combines TRBV10-2 with TRBJ1-1; tentatively, D is TRBD1 (6 bases). V was pared by 7 bases and J by 5 bases, with 17 bases between. The CDR3 runs to 14 residues. Germline V gene data show CDR1 as WSHSY and CDR2 as SAAADI. CDR3 in DNA: TGCGCCAGCACTCCCGACGTAAGGGGGACTGAAGCTTTCTTT. This translates into CASTPDVRGTEAFF.

The J gene is TRBJ1-1, the V gene TRBV19; tentative D call: TRBD1 (6 bases). The CDR3 sequence is 16 residues long. The V gene's germline CDR1 is LNHDA and CDR2 SQIVND (reference sequence). The germline V and J ends were trimmed by 1 base and 3 bases, with 15 bases remaining between them. Written as DNA, the CDR3 is TGTGCCAGTAGTATAGCTCCACAGGGTGTCTACACTGAAGCTTTCTTT. Its protein product is CASSIAPQGVYTEAFF. The entire variable domain, with the rest obtained from reference TRBV19 and TRBJ1-1, is as follows: DGGITQSPKYLFRKEGQNVTLSCEQNLNHDAMYWYRQDPGQGLRLIYYSQIVNDFQKGDIAEGYSVSREKKESFPLTVTSAQKNPTAFYLCASSIAPQGVYTEAFFGQGTRLTVV.

The chain couples TRBV18 to TRBJ2-2; 7 bases line up with TRBD1. From germline, CDR1 is KGHSH and CDR2 LQKENI. The V gene end was trimmed by 6 bases and the J gene end by 5 bases; junction bases not matched to a gene: 9. This CDR3 has 15 residues. The CDR3: CASSADRVRTGELFF. CDR3 bases: TGTGCCAGCTCCGCCGACAGGGTCAGGACCGGGGAGCTGTTTTTT.

V gene TRBV6-6 combines with J gene TRBJ2-7, with a weak D call TRBD1 (8 bases). Trimming shortened V by 5 bases and J by 2 bases, and 22 bases separated the two germline ends. Germline values: CDR1 MNHNY, CDR2 SVGAGI (reference sequence). This CDR3 is built from 17 residues. The CDR3 reads CASSPWTGRVGAYEQYF. The CDR3 nucleotides are TGTGCCAGCAGTCCTTGGACAGGGAGGGTAGGGGCCTACGAGCAGTACTTC.

The rearrangement links TRBV6-2 or TRBV6-3 to TRBJ2-5, with TRBD2 matching 10 bases. V shed 4 bases and J 5 bases; nucleotides not matched to a gene: 4. Germline V gives CDR1 MNHEY, CDR2 SVGEGT. CDR3 length: 14 amino acids. This CDR3 reads CASSSGLAIETQYF. CDR3 sequence (DNA): TGTGCCAGCAGTTCGGGACTAGCGATCGAGACCCAGTACTTC.

The chain combines TRBV6-2 or TRBV6-3 with TRBJ2-5; TRBD2 matches at 10 bases. The CDR3 length is 15 residues. Per the germline V gene, CDR1 is MNHEY and CDR2 is SVGEGT. The J segment lost 4 bases and the V segment lost 0 bases, leaving 2 bases of the junction unmatched. CDR3: CASSYSASGGETQYF. Here the CDR3 DNA reads TGTGCCAGCAGTTACTCGGCTAGCGGGGGAGAGACCCAGTACTTC.

The table lists this clone with a few counts. The V call is TRBV11-2, the J call TRBJ2-7; weak D call: TRBD1 (5 bases). CDR1 and CDR2 (germline): SGHAT, FQNNGV. The CDR3 runs to 14 residues. The V and J ends lost 5 bases and 2 bases respectively, with 13 bases between them. In nucleotides, the CDR3 is TGTGCCAGCAGCCCCTTGGGGCAAGCCTACGAGCAGTACTTC. Protein: CASSPLGQAYEQYF. The full variable domain, its missing parts supplied by reference TRBV11-2 and TRBJ2-7, is EAGVAQSPRYKIIEKRQSVAFWCNPISGHATLYWYQQILGQGPKLLIQFQNNGVVDDSQLPKDRFSAERLKGVDSTLKIQPAKLEDSAVYLCASSPLGQAYEQYFGPGTRLTVT.

This rearrangement joins TRBV18 to TRBJ2-3; 9 nucleotides agree with TRBD1. The CDR3 loop spans 18 amino acids. J gave up 8 bases and V 6 bases, and 21 bases lay outside the gene matches. Germline loops: CDR1 KGHSH, CDR2 LQKENI. CDR3: CASSQDRGLGSGGLTQYF. The CDR3 DNA reads as TGTGCCAGCTCGCAGGACAGGGGTCTGGGCAGCGGAGGACTTACGCAGTATTTT.

This clone was seen only once. V is TRBV21-1 and J is TRBJ1-1; the table's D call of TRBD1 was not tested on the DNA. TRBV21-1 is listed as a pseudogene. The CDR3 covers 16 residues. CDR3 protein: CASSAQRVQGAPEAFF. The CDR3 DNA reads as TGTGCCAGCAGCGCCCAGAGGGTACAGGGGGCCCCTGAAGCTTTCTTT.

The chain uses TRBV4-3 and TRBJ1-2, with unresolved D. Germline CDR1 reads LGHNA; CDR2 reads YSLEER. The CDR3 totals 13 residues. V lost 2 bases and J 3 bases, leaving 7 bases between the germline ends. CDR3 in amino acids: CASSQTAYYGYTF. In DNA form, the CDR3 reads TGCGCCAGCAGCCAAACAGCCTACTATGGCTACACCTTC.

This clone was seen a single time. The chain is built from TRBV7-2 and TRBJ1-3, with a possible D match to TRBD1 (6 bases). V was shortened by 3 bases and J by 6 bases, with 9 bases between the two germline ends. The CDR3 is 13 amino acids. CDR1 is SGHTA, CDR2 FQGNSA, per germline. CDR3 residues: CASSFRGENTIYF. As DNA, the CDR3 is TGTGCCAGCAGCTTCAGGGGTGAAAACACCATATATTTT.

This clone has a handful of counts. This chain connects TRBV7-5 to TRBJ1-6. TRBV7-5 is listed as a pseudogene. The CDR3 totals 16 residues. CDR3 residues: CARSGFPGTYNSPLHF. In DNA form, the CDR3 reads TGTGCCAGAAGCGGCTTCCCGGGGACCTATAATTCACCCCTCCACTTT.

The rearrangement links TRBV5-1 to TRBJ2-7; 7 bases map to TRBD1. The CDR3 runs 14 residues. V shed 0 bases, J shed 2 bases, and the junction held 2 bases outside the gene matches. Germline values: CDR1 SGHRS, CDR2 YFSETQ. CDR3 bases: TGCGCCAGCAGCTTGGGGCAGGGGGCCTACGAGCAGTACTTC. Residues: CASSLGQGAYEQYF.

The V call is TRBV4-1, the J call TRBJ1-4, with D unresolved. Germline V gives CDR1 MGHRA, CDR2 YSYEKL. The CDR3 runs 14 residues. Trimming took 1 base from V and 8 from J, leaving 11 bases between them. The CDR3 nucleotides are TGCGCCAGCAGCCAAGTATTCCCTCTAGAAAAACTGTTTTTT. As protein: CASSQVFPLEKLFF.

V gene TRBV18 combines with J gene TRBJ1-4; D ambiguous. The CDR3 is made up of 13 amino acids. Trimming cost V 5 bases and J 7 bases, with 11 bases left between them. Looked up from germline, CDR1 is KGHSH and CDR2 is LQKENI. The CDR3 DNA sequence: TGTGCCAGCTCATCCGGGGTGGGTGAAAAACTGTTTTTT. Protein: CASSSGVGEKLFF.